The 8 T cell receptor beta chains reported below all come from one sample, sequenced in a study of cytomegalovirus exposure and HLA in healthy donors (dated by TCRdb to about 2017). The receptor library was made with the immunoSEQ multiplex PCR assay. The multiplex PCR relied on a mix of 60 forward primers for TCR Vbeta segments and 13 reverse primers for TCR Jbeta segments. The immuneACCESS repertoire file appears here via TCRdb, limited to in-frame rearrangements. These files lack a portion of the clones; in checked studies, under half of the deficit traces to unresolved V genes, and the cause of the others is not known. Across this sample there are about 130,000 clones, with around four fifths seen only once. The biggest ten clones account for approximately 3% of the sample. Sequencing input: PBMCs. All receptors come from a boy aged 2 to 10 in good health and CMV-seronegative.

V usage is TRBV10-3 and J usage is TRBJ2-7; TRBD1 matches 11 bases. Germline CDR1 and CDR2: ENHRY and SYGVKD. CDR3 length: 13 amino acids. J was trimmed by 9 bases and V by 6 bases; bases with no gene match: 7. The CDR3 DNA is TGTGCCATCAGGGAGGACAGGGGGCATGGGCAGTACGTC. Its translation: CAIREDRGHGQYV.

The rearrangement uses TRBV15 and TRBJ2-4; TRBD1 aligns across 9 bases. The CDR3 covers 16 residues. V shed 5 bases and J 4 bases; nucleotides not matched to a gene: 9. Germline V gives CDR1 LNHNV, CDR2 YYDKDF (reference sequence). The CDR3 loop reads CATSREEGQGKNIQYF. CDR3 nucleotides: TGTGCCACCAGCCGGGAGGAGGGACAGGGAAAAAACATTCAGTACTTC.

This chain uses TRBV29-1 with TRBJ2-7; 8 bases are a match to TRBD1. The germline gives CDR1 SQVTM, CDR2 ANQGSEA. The junction had 4 bases not matched to a gene; V was cut back by 4 bases and J by 2 bases. This CDR3 region has 13 residues. DNA for the CDR3: TGCAGCGTTGCGGGACAGGTAACCTACGAGCAGTACTTC. Protein sequence: CSVAGQVTYEQYF.

The chain carries TRBV5-6 and TRBJ2-3, with D possibly matching TRBD2 (5 bases). The CDR3 extends over 14 amino acids. Trimming removed 0 bases at V and 4 bases at J, with 9 bases between. The germline V gene has CDR1 SGHDT and CDR2 YYEEEE. CDR3 loop: CASSLDPGADTQYF. In nucleotides, the CDR3 is TGTGCCAGCAGCTTGGACCCCGGGGCAGATACGCAGTATTTT.

This chain connects TRBV2 to TRBJ1-6; D is uncertain. Trimming removed 3 bases from V and 10 bases from J, with 13 bases in between. This CDR3 comprises 14 residues. Germline V gene lookup returns CDR1 SNHLY and CDR2 FYNNEI. The CDR3 region has the DNA TGTGCCAGCAGTGACGCGGGTGATATGTCACCCCTCCACTTT. Residues: CASSDAGDMSPLHF.

The chain links TRBV5-4 to TRBJ1-4; TRBD1 matches 9 bases. V lost 4 bases and J lost 9; bases outside the gene matches: 13. The length of the CDR3 is 16 residues. Germline CDR1 SGHNT, CDR2 YYREEE (reference sequence). CDR3 sequence reads: CASSLGVTTGGQKLFF. As DNA, the CDR3 is TGTGCCAGCAGCCTGGGGGTTACCACAGGGGGCCAAAAACTGTTTTTT.

This clone was seen only once. The gene calls are TRBV29-1 and TRBJ2-2; 9 bases agree with TRBD2. CDR1 is SQVTM, CDR2 ANQGSEA, per germline. This CDR3 is built from 17 residues. J lost 0 bases, V lost 7 bases, and 12 bases had no gene match. The CDR3 nucleotides read TGCAGCGCTAAACGGGTAGCGGGAGCCACGAACACCGGGGAGCTGTTTTTT. As protein: CSAKRVAGATNTGELFF.

The rearrangement links TRBV6-6 to TRBJ1-2; D is unclear. This CDR3 comprises 16 residues. Germline V gives CDR1 MNHNY, CDR2 SVGAGI (reference sequence). Trimming took off 5 bases at V and 7 bases at J, with 23 bases between the two ends. CDR3 protein: CASSPQQTGREGGYTF. DNA of the CDR3: TGTGCCAGCAGTCCTCAACAAACCGGGAGGGAAGGTGGCTACACCTTC.